One and the same sample provided the 6 T cell receptor beta chains below, sequenced in a study of T-cell memory formation after mild COVID-19. One entry per CDR3 protein, called by TCRdb with MiXCR from the 5' RACE reads. The sample lists about 270,000 distinct CDR3 sequences, around 15% occurring once. The sequencing sample was made of PBMCs or a T cell subset sorted from them (not recorded which). The receptor source for this set is a man between 18 and 35 years old who had mild COVID-19 (a few samples of this study predate the infection). Cell type and time point are not known.

The rearrangement joins TRBV5-1 to TRBJ2-2; the D gene is possibly TRBD1 (5 bases). Germline CDR1 and CDR2: SGHRS and YFSETQ. V was cut by 4 bases and J by 4 bases, with 14 bases left in between. CDR3 size: 15 residues. The CDR3 reads CASSATGVSTGELFF. Written as DNA, the CDR3 is TGCGCCAGCAGCGCCACAGGAGTCTCCACCGGGGAGCTGTTTTTT.

This sequence joins TRBV10-3 and TRBJ2-1; the match to TRBD2 covers 13 bases. The V segment lost 5 bases and the J segment 5 bases; nucleotides outside the gene matches: 9. Germline CDR1 is ENHRY and CDR2 is SYGVKD. CDR3 length: 17 amino acids. The CDR3 DNA sequence: TGTGCCATCAGTAGGACTAGCGGGGGCGGTGGTGACAATGAGCAGTTCTTC. Its protein is CAISRTSGGGGDNEQFF.

This clonotype occurred a few times. The rearrangement uses TRBV5-1 and TRBJ1-2, with no clear D. Trimming removed 0 bases from V and 0 bases from J, with 9 bases in between. CDR3 length: 15 amino acids. CDR1 is SGHRS and CDR2 is YFSETQ in the germline V gene. The CDR3 DNA is TGCGCCAGCAGCTTGGCGCCAGAGTCTAACTATGGCTACACCTTC. As protein: CASSLAPESNYGYTF.

This clonotype appeared a single time. Just one base apart from a much larger clone, this may be a read error. In DNA, the CDR3 is TGTGCCAGCAGCCGCGGGAACTATTGCTACACCTTC. The encoded protein is CASSRGNYCYTF. The V gene is TRBV12-3 or TRBV12-4, the J gene TRBJ1-2; D gene ambiguous. The CDR3 has 12 amino acids.

The table lists this clonotype with many counts. Written as DNA, the CDR3 is TGTGCCAGCAGCCAAGCCACCACCGGGGAGCTGTTTTTT. The encoded protein is CASSQATTGELFF. This sequence joins TRBV4-2 and TRBJ2-2; no reliable D call. This CDR3 has 13 amino acids. V lost 1 base, J lost 4 bases, and 4 bases lay in between. The germline V gene encodes CDR1 LGHNA and CDR2 YNFKEQ.

The V call is TRBV4-3, the J call TRBJ2-7, with no clear D. The CDR3 has 12 residues. The V end was cut by 1 base, the J end by 7 bases, with 8 bases between. CDR1 and CDR2 from the germline V gene are LGHNA and YSLEER. The CDR3 sequence: CASSQASTEQYV. The CDR3 nucleotides are TGCGCCAGCAGCCAAGCCTCCACAGAGCAGTACGTC.